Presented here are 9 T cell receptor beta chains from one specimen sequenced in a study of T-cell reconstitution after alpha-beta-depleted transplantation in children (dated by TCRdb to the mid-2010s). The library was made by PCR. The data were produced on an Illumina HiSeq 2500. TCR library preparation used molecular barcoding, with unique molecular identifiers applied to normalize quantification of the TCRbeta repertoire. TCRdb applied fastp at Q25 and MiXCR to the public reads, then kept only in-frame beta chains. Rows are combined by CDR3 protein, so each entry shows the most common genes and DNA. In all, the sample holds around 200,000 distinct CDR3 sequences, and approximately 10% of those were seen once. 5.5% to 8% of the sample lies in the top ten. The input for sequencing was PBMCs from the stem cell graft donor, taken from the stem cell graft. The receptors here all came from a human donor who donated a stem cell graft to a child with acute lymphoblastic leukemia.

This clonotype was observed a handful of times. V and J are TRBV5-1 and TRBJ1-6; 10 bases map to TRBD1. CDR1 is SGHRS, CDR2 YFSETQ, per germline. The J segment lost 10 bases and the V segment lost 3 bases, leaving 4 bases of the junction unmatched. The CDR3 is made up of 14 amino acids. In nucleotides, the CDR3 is TGCGCCAGCAGCTATGGGACAGGGGAATCACCCCTCCACTTT. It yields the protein CASSYGTGESPLHF.

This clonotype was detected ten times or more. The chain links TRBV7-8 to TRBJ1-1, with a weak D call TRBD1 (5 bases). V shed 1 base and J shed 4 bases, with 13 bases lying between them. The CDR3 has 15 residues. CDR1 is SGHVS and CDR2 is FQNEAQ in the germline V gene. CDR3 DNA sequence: TGTGCCAGCAGCTTAGTAGCCGGGGGAGTCACTGAAGCTTTCTTT. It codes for CASSLVAGGVTEAFF.

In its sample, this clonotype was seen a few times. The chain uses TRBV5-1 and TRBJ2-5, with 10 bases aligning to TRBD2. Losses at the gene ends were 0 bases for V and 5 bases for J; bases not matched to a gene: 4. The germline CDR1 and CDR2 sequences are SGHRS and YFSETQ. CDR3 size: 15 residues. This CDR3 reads CASSLERGGRETQYF. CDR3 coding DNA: TGCGCCAGCAGCTTGGAGCGGGGGGGCCGTGAGACCCAGTACTTC.

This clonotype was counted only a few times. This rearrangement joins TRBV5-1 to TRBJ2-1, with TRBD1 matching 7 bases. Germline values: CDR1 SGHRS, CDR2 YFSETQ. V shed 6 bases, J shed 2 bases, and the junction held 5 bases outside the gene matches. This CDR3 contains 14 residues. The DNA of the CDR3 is TGCGCCAGCACCAACAGGGGTGCCTACAATGAGCAGTTCTTC. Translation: CASTNRGAYNEQFF.

Here the CDR3 reads CASSQGTLTLNTEAFF. The CDR3, as DNA: TGTGCCAGCTCGCAAGGGACACTAACTCTGAACACTGAAGCTTTCTTT. The chain couples TRBV18 to TRBJ1-1; D perhaps matches TRBD1 (6 bases). The V end was cut by 6 bases, the J end by 0 bases, with 17 bases between. This CDR3 is 16 amino acids long. CDR1 and CDR2 (germline): KGHSH, LQKENI.

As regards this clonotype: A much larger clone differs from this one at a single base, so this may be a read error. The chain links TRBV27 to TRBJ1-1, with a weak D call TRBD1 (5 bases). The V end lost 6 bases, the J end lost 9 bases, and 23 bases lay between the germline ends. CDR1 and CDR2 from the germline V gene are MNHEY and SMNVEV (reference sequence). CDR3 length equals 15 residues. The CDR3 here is CASRQKSAGKTKAFF. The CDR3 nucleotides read TGTGCCAGCAGACAAAAATCGGCAGGGAAGACTAAAGCTTTCTTT.

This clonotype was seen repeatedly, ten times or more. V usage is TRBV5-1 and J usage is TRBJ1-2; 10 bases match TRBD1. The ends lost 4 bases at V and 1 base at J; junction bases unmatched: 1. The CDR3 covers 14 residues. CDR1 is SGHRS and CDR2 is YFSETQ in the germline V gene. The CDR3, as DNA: TGCGCCAGCAGCCGGACAGGGGGTAACTATGGCTACACCTTC. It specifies CASSRTGGNYGYTF. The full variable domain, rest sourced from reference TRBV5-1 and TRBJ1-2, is KAGVTQTPRYLIKTRGQQVTLSCSPISGHRSVSWYQQTPGQGLQFLFEYFSETQRNKGNFPGRFSGRQFSNSRSEMNVSTLELGDSALYLCASSRTGGNYGYTFGSGTRLTVV.

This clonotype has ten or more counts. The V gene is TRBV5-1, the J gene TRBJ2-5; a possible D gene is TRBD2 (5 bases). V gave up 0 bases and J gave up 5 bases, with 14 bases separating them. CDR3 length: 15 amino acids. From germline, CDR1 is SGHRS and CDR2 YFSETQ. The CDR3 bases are TGCGCCAGCAGCTTGGGGTCTAGCCGTAGCGAGACCCAGTACTTC. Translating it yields CASSLGSSRSETQYF. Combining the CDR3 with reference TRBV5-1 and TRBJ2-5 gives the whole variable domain KAGVTQTPRYLIKTRGQQVTLSCSPISGHRSVSWYQQTPGQGLQFLFEYFSETQRNKGNFPGRFSGRQFSNSRSEMNVSTLELGDSALYLCASSLGSSRSETQYFGPGTRLLVL.

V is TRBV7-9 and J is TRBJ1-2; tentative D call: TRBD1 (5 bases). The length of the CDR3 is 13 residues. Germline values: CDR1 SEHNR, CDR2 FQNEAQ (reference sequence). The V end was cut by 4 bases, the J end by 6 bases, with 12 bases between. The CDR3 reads CASSSNGGDGYTF. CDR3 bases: TGTGCCAGCAGCTCAAACGGGGGAGATGGCTACACCTTC.